The T cell receptor beta chain described here comes from a study of blood T cell repertoires in COVID-19. Study-wide background: Spain, Italy and the United States supplied samples that represented acute and convalescent COVID-19. PBMCs, B-cell-depleted T cells, or T cells were the source of the cDNA or gDNA that made up the material.

Germline loops: CDR1 SGHTA, CDR2 FQGNSA. The length of the CDR3 is 12 residues. In the authors' methods: By means of reference gene primer amplification, nucleated cell counts were estimated. Only in-frame clones appear in the TCRdb table, and some are missing; sequencing was by immunoSEQ multiplex PCR. The DNA was the basis for D and trimming; V, J and clone size are from that table. The table lists some 240,000 clones, around 86% of them singletons, with 5.2% in the top ten. Recruited during active infection, patients (from Seattle) were subsequently followed longitudinally. Comment on this clone: A junction boundary mismatches the germline segment, possibly from a read error.

The clonotype originates from a woman aged 70-85 years with COVID-19, enrolled during active disease. The sample was peripheral blood. The chain is built from TRBV7-2 and TRBJ2-4; TRBD1 agrees at 10 bases. CDR3 bases: TGTGCCAGCAGCGCCGGGACAGGGGAGTGGAACTTC. Amino acid sequence: CASSAGTGEWNF.